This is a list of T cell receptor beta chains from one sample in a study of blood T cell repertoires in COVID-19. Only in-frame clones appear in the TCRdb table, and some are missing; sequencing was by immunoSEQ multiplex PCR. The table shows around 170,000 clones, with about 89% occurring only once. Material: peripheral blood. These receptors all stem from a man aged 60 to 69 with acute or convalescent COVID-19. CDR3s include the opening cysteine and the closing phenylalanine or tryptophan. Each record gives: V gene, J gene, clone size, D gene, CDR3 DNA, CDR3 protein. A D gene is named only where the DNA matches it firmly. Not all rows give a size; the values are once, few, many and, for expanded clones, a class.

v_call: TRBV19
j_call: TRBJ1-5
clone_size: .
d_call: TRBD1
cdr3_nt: TGTGCCAGCCAAAGCCCGGGACAGGGGGCGAGGCAGCCCCAGCATTTT
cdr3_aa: CASQSPGQGARQPQHF

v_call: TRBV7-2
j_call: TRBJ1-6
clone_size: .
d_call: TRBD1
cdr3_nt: TGTGCCAGCAGGCGAACGGGACAGGGGGCTTACTCACCCCTCCACTTT
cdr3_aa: CASRRTGQGAYSPLHF

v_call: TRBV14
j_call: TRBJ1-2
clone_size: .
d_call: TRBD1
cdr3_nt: TGTGCCAGCAGCCAAGCCGGGGGACAGGGACTTGGCTACACCTTC
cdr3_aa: CASSQAGGQGLGYTF

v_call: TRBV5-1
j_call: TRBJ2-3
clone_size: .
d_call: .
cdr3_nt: TGCGCCAGCAGCTTGGGGGAAGGGCCGGGGACAGATACGCAGTATTTT
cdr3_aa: CASSLGEGPGTDTQYF

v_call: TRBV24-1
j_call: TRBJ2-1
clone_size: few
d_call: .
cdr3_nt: TGTGCCACCAGTGATGCACCGGGACAAGACAACAATGAGCAGTTCTTC
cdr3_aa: CATSDAPGQDNNEQFF

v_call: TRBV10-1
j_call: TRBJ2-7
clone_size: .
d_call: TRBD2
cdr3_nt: TGCGCCAGCCACGAGACCCCAGCGGGGGGCTACGAGCAGTACTTC
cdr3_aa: CASHETPAGGYEQYF

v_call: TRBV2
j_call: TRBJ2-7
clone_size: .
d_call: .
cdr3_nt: TGTGCCAGCAGTGATGGTCTAGTGGTGGACGAGCAGTACTTC
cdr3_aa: CASSDGLVVDEQYF

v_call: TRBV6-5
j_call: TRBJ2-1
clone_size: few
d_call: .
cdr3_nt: TGTGCCAGCGGTAGTTATGAGCAGTTCTTC
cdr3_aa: CASGSYEQFF

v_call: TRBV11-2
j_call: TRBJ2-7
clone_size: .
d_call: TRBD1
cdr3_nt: TGTGCCAGCAGAAGCAAGGGACAGGGGGCCGTTTTTGGGCAGTACTTC
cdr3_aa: CASRSKGQGAVFGQYF

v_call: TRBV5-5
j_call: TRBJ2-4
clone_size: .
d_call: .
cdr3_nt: TGTGCCAGCAGCCCTACGGTAGCCAAAAACATTCAGTACTTC
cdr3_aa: CASSPTVAKNIQYF

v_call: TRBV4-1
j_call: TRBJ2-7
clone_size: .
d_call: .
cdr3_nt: TGCGCCAGCAGCCAAGACCTGGCGGAACCCTCCTACGAGCAGTACTTC
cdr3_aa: CASSQDLAEPSYEQYF

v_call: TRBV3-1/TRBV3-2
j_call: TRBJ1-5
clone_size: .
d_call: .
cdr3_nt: TGTGCCAGCAGCCAAGCTTTGGCGGGGCAGCCCCAGCATTTT
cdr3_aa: CASSQALAGQPQHF

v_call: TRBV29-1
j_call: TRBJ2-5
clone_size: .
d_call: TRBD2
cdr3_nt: TGCAGCGTTGATTCAACTAGCGGGACCCAAGAGACCCAGTACTTC
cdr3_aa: CSVDSTSGTQETQYF

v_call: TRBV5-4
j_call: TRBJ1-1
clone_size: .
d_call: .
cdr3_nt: TGTGCCAGCAGCTTGGCCGGGACATTGAACACTGAAGCTTTCTTT
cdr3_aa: CASSLAGTLNTEAFF

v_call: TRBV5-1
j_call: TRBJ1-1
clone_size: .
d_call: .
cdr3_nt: TGCGCCAGCAGCTACCGCGCACAGGGATTTCCCACCAACACTGAAGCTTTCTTT
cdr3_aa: CASSYRAQGFPTNTEAFF

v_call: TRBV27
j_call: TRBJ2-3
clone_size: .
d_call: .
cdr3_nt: TGTGCCAGCAGTTTCTCTAGCACAGATACGCAGTATTTT
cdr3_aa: CASSFSSTDTQYF